This T cell receptor (beta chain) is drawn from a study of T cell responses to AZD1222 COVID-19 vaccine. Regarding the study as a whole: Variant regions that are unmutated are reportedly the target of nearly half of spike-specific TCRs.

Profiling relied on immunoSEQ multiplex PCR, and the TCRdb table lists in-frame clones only, not all of them. The sample shows 95,000 to 110,000 clones, roughly 87% of them seen only once. This CDR3 has 15 residues. Trimming cost V 1 base and J 3 bases, with 10 bases left between them. Germline assignment: CDR1 SGHKS and CDR2 YYEKEE (reference sequence). About this clone: Its specificity is not known.

The source was peripheral blood, collected on day 0 of AZD1222 vaccination. The genes are TRBV5-5 and TRBJ2-2; D is unclear. The receptor's source is an adult in good health. In DNA, the CDR3 is TGTGCCAGCAGCTTGTACGAGGCGGACACCGGGGAGCTGTTTTTT. It is translated as CASSLYEADTGELFF.